This TCR beta chain was observed in a study of TIL therapy for anti-PD-1-resistant metastatic lung cancer. Overall study: By whole-exome sequencing, median non-synonymous tumor mutation burden was roughly 1.6 mutations per megabase.

Sequencing used immunoSEQ v3. Assay used: immunoSEQ multiplex PCR; TCRdb lists only in-frame clones, some missing. This table holds approximately 20,000 clones, 60% to 85% found once. V lost 6 bases, J lost 1 base, and 12 bases stayed unmatched. The CDR3 has 19 residues. Germline values: CDR1 KGHSH, CDR2 LQKENI. Specified time point: pre-treatment sample, taken before nivolumab and TIL therapy. Sequences were derived from blood, sampled at baseline. The chain employs TRBV18 and TRBJ2-5, with 15 bases matching TRBD2. This clonotype originated in a person between 25 and 79 years old with non-small cell lung cancer. CDR3 DNA: TGTGCCAGCTCCCCCGTCCCGGGACTAGCGGGAGGACCCCAAGAGACCCAGTACTTC. Translated: CASSPVPGLAGGPQETQYF.